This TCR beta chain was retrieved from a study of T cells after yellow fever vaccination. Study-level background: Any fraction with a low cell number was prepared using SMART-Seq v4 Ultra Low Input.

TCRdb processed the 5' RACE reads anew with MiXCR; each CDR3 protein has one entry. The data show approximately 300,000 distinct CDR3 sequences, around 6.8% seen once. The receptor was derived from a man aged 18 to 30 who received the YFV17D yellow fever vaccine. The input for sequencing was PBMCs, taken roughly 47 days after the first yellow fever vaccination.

The CDR3 protein is CASSSIRGRGTDTQYF. The CDR3 nucleotides are TGTGCCAGCAGCTCAATCAGGGGGCGCGGCACAGATACGCAGTATTTT. This rearrangement joins TRBV7-6 to TRBJ2-3; 8 nucleotides match TRBD1. V lost 4 bases and J lost 1; bases outside the gene matches: 7. Germline lookup yields CDR1 SGHVS and CDR2 FNYEAQ. The CDR3 is 16 residues long.